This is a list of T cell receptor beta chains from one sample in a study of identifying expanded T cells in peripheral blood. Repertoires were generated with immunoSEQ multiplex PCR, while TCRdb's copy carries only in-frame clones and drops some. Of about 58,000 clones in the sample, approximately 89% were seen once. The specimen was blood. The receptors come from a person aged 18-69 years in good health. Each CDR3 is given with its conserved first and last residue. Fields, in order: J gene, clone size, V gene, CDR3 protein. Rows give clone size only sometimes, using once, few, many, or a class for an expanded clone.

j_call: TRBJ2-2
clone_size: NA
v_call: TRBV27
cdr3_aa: CASKRGPTGELFF

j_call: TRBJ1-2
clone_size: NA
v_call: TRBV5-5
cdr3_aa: CASSQNQPALTHNYGYTF

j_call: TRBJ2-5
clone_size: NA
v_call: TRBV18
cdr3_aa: CASSPDRVKETQYF

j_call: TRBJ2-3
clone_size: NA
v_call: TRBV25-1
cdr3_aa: CASSDPRTSTDTQYF

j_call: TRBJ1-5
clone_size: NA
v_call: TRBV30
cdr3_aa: CAWSPNPRDRIQPQHF

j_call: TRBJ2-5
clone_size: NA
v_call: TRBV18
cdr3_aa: CASSPSRGQETQYF

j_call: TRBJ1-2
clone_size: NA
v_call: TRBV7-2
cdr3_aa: CASSARQGNYGYTF

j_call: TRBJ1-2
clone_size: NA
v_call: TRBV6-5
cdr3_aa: CASSHRDSSNYGYTF

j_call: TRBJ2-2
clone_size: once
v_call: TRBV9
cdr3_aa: CASSVRALTGELFF

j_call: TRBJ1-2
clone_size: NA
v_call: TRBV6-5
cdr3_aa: CASRRDSYYGYTF

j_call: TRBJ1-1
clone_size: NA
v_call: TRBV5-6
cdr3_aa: CASSLVGTGGEAFF

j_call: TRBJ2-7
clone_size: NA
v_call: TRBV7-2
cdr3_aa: CASSHGRGPYF

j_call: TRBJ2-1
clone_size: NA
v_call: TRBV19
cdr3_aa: CASRPGSKDTGEQFF

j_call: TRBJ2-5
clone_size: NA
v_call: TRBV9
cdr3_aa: CASSVAGGLGQETQYF

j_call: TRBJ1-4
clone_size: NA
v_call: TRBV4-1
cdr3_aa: CASSQEVGLGEKLFF

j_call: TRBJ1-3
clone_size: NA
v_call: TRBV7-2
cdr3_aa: CASRTGLSGNTIYF

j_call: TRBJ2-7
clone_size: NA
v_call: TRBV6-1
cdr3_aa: CASSESSVGPFSYEQYF

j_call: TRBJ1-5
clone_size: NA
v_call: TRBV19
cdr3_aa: CASSPSRDSNQPQHF

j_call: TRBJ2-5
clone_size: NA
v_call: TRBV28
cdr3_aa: CASSFSGTGVQETQYF

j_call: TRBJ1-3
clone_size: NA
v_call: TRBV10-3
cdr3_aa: CALGGSGNTIYF

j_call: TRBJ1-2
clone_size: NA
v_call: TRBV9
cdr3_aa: CASSSPRGGEETNYGYTF

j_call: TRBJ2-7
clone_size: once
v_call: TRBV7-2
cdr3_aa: CASSLSSWGEQYF

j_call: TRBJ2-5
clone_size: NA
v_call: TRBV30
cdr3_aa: CAWSKGGEFGTQYF

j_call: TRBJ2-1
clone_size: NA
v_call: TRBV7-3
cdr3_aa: CASSLGTTNEQFF

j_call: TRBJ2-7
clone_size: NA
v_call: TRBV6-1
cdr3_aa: CASSEMHGTSYSYEQYF

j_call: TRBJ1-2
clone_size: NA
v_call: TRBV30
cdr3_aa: CAWSATGRELVYGYTF

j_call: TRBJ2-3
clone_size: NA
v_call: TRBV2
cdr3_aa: CASRDRGDTQYF

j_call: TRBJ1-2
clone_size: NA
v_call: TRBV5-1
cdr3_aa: CASSLETGLYGYTF

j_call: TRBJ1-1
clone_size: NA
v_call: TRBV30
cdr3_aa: CAWGTRGYPEAFF

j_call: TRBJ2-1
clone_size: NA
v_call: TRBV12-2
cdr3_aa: CASRLPEPERGSLKQFF

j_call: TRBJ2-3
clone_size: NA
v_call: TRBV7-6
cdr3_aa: CASSLEASGSRADTQYF

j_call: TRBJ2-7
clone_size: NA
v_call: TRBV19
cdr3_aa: CASNGGLDAYEQYF

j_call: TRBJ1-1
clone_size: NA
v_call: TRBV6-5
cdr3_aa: CASSYSGVGTEAFF

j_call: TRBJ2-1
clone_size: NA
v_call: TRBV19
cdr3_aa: CASSIDLRTRYNEQFF

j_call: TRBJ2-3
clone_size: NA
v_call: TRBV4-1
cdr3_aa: CASSQAGGAPDTQYF

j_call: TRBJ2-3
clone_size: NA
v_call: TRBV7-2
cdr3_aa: CASSLGWLGISTDTQYF

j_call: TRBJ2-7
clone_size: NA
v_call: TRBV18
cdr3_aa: CASSPQFQREGEQYF

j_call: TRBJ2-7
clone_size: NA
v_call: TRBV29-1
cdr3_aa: CSVGTSRYEQYF